Listed here are 16 T cell receptor beta chains from one sample, sequenced in a study of tumor-infiltrating lymphocytes in primary liver carcinoma. Production of TCR beta cDNA used 500 ng total RNA together with a constant-region primer. ARM-PCR was slightly modified, and three nested multiplex PCR rounds with it gave rise to the TCR beta libraries. For roughly 10 cycles apiece, the opening two PCR rounds ran with TRBV1-TRBV30 forward primers and a C-beta reverse primer. TCRdb passed the multiplex PCR reads through MiXCR, listing each CDR3 protein once. There are about 92,000 distinct CDR3 sequences in the sample; approximately 68% occur only once, and about 27% lies in the top ten. Bulk tissue was left unsorted, and RNA and DNA were co-extracted from about 19-30 mg of it. The sequenced material came from tumor-adjacent normal liver tissue. The receptors come from a man in his forties or fifties with primary liver carcinoma and hepatitis B virus infection.

V and J are TRBV4-2 and TRBJ1-2; 7 bases agree with TRBD1. The CDR3 contains 14 residues. Germline CDR1 and CDR2: LGHNA and YNFKEQ. Germline trimming cut 8 bases from V and 4 bases from J; bases unmatched to any gene: 10. The DNA of the CDR3 is TGTGCCAGCGGCCGTGAACAGGGGAGCTATGGCTACACCTTC. This gives the protein CASGREQGSYGYTF.

This clonotype occurred a few times. This may be a read error, as it is one base from a much larger clone. The chain joins TRBV5-4 to TRBJ2-7; TRBD1 matches at 7 bases. The CDR3 runs to 15 residues. The germline gives CDR1 SGHNT, CDR2 YYREEE (reference sequence). CDR3 protein: CASSSSPDRFGEPYF. CDR3 coding DNA: TGTGCCAGCAGCTCGTCGCCGGACAGGTTCGGCGAGCCGTACTTC.

Concerning this clonotype itself: A much larger clone differs from this one at a single base, so this may be a read error. The gene calls are TRBV6-1 and TRBJ2-3; no clear D. Looked up from germline, CDR1 is MNHNS and CDR2 is SASEGT. The CDR3 length is 13 residues. CDR3 amino acids: CASSKSSPDAQYF. For the CDR3, the DNA is TGTGCCAGCAGCAAATCCTCACCAGATGCGCAGTATTTT.

This clonotype was seen repeatedly, ten times or more. The genes are TRBV10-3 and TRBJ2-2; possible D gene TRBD2, 6 bases. Germline values: CDR1 ENHRY, CDR2 SYGVKD. Trimming removed 8 bases from V and 5 bases from J, with 9 bases in between. The length of the CDR3 is 12 residues. The CDR3 region has the DNA TGTGCCATCCAAAGCGGGACCGGGGAGCTGTTTTTT. Residues: CAIQSGTGELFF.

As concerns this clonotype: A read error may account for a junction end that differs from germline. The chain employs TRBV11-2 and TRBJ2-5, with 11 bases identical to TRBD2. Germline V gene lookup returns CDR1 SGHAT and CDR2 FQNNGV. This CDR3 is 16 amino acids long. The CDR3 region is CVSSPGTSGLQGTQYF. The CDR3 bases are TGTGTCAGCAGCCCTGGGACTAGCGGCTTACAGGGGACCCAGTACTTC.

Details on this clonotype: This clone may be a read error of a much larger clone one base away. The chain uses TRBV6-1 and TRBJ1-5; D call uncertain. Germline V gives CDR1 MNHNS, CDR2 SASEGT. This CDR3 spans 15 amino acids. CDR3 residues: CASSEYWGSYQPQHF. The CDR3 DNA reads TGTGCCAGCAGTGAATACTGGGGTAGCTATCAGCCCCAGCATTTT.

This clonotype was detected only once. A junction boundary mismatches the germline segment, possibly from a read error. J is TRBJ2-3 and V is TRBV29-1; 7 nucleotides line up with TRBD1. The CDR3 runs to 15 residues. Germline V gives CDR1 SQVTM, CDR2 ANQGSEA. This chain's CDR3 is CSVENLRDSTGTQYF. The CDR3 bases are TGCAGCGTTGAAAACTTAAGGGACAGCACAGGTACGCAGTATTTT.

This rearrangement joins TRBV5-1 to TRBJ2-3; possibly TRBD2 for D (5 bases). There are 14 residues in the CDR3. Germline V gene lookup returns CDR1 SGHRS and CDR2 YFSETQ. The V gene lost 2 bases and the J gene lost 4 bases, with 11 bases spanning the gap. The CDR3 DNA follows: TGCGCCAGCAGCTTACTAGTGGGATCAGATACGCAGTATTTT. It specifies CASSLLVGSDTQYF.

This clonotype has just a few counts. V is TRBV19 and J is TRBJ1-1; D unresolved. Germline values: CDR1 LNHDA, CDR2 SQIVND (reference sequence). This CDR3 spans 16 amino acids. V dropped 6 bases and J dropped 0 bases, with 17 bases sitting between them. CDR3 nucleotides: TGTGCCAGTAGCGAATACAAAAGGAGGCTGAACACTGAAGCTTTCTTT. Translating it yields CASSEYKRRLNTEAFF.

About this clonotype itself: The junction does not match germline at one end; this may be a read error. V is TRBV4-1 and J is TRBJ2-7; D may correspond to TRBD1 or TRBD2 (5 bases each). Germline V gives CDR1 MGHRA, CDR2 YSYEKL. The CDR3 loop spans 13 amino acids. CDR3 amino acids: CASSHGGSCEQYF. As DNA, the CDR3 is TGCGCCAGCAGCCATGGGGGTTCCTGCGAGCAGTACTTC.

To note about this clonotype: A single base separates this from a much larger clone, so it may be a read error. The chain links TRBV12-3 or TRBV12-4 to TRBJ2-2, with 7 bases aligning to TRBD2. V dropped 2 bases and J dropped 6; count of bases not matched to a gene: 3. The CDR3 runs 14 residues. In DNA form, the CDR3 reads TGTGCCAGCAGTTTAATGGGACTATCCGGGGAGCTGTTTTTT. Its protein is CASSLMGLSGELFF.

Details on this clonotype: At one end the junction does not follow the germline gene, possibly because of a read error. The chain has TRBV6-6 and TRBJ1-1; no clear D. Germline CDR1 and CDR2: MNHNY and SVGAGI (reference sequence). This CDR3 is 14 amino acids long. CDR3 nucleotides: TGTGCCAGCAGTTACTCACTCCTCGTAACTGAAGCTTCTTTT. It translates to CASSYSLLVTEASF.

The sample holds many counts of this clonotype. The V call is TRBV5-5, the J call TRBJ1-1; D may be TRBD1 (6 bases). The CDR3 is 17 residues long. Germline-derived CDR1 and CDR2 are SGHKS and YYEKEE (reference sequence). V was cut by 0 bases and J by 0 bases, with 15 bases left in between. CDR3 bases: TGTGCCAGCAGCTTGGGGCCAGTGGGGGCTATGAACACTGAAGCTTTCTTT. This gives the protein CASSLGPVGAMNTEAFF.

The CDR3 region is CASGTGGNEQYF. CDR3 coding DNA: TGTGCTAGTGGTACCGGCGGCAACGAGCAGTACTTC. V and J are TRBV12-5 and TRBJ2-7; D gene unclear. CDR1 LGHNT and CDR2 FRNRAP come from the germline V gene. This CDR3 region has 12 residues. V lost 5 bases, J lost 5 bases, and 10 bases lay in between.

This clonotype was found many times. The chain couples TRBV5-6 to TRBJ2-1; D might be TRBD2 (5 bases). The CDR3 length is 14 residues. Trimming took 0 bases from V and 2 from J, leaving 6 bases between them. The germline gives CDR1 SGHDT, CDR2 YYEEEE. CDR3 in DNA: TGTGCCAGCAGCTTGGCCGGGACCTACAATGAGCAGTTCTTC. Encoded protein: CASSLAGTYNEQFF. The whole variable domain, filled in from reference TRBV5-6 and TRBJ2-1, reads DAGVTQSPTHLIKTRGQQVTLRCSPKSGHDTVSWYQQALGQGPQFIFQYYEEEERQRGNFPDRFSGHQFPNYSSELNVNALLLGDSALYLCASSLAGTYNEQFFGPGTRLTVL.

This clonotype was observed a handful of times. A clone one base away is much larger, so this may be a read error. The chain links TRBV29-1 to TRBJ2-7; 11 nucleotides line up with TRBD1. The junction had 4 bases not matched to a gene; V was cut back by 8 bases and J by 4 bases. The CDR3 consists of 12 residues. Per germline, CDR1 SQVTM and CDR2 ANQGSEA. The CDR3 DNA sequence: TGCAGCATTGGGGACAGGGGGTACGAGCAGTACTTC. This encodes CSIGDRGYEQYF.